This T cell receptor beta chain was observed in a study of OX40 agonist ivuxolimab in advanced cancers. Sequencing used immunoSEQ multiplex PCR; TCRdb keeps in-frame clones, though not all of them. The top ten hold approximately 0.8% of the sample, which has approximately 68,000 clones, 85% to 90% seen once. Germline V gene sequence: CDR1 GTSNPN, CDR2 SVGIG (reference sequence). V lost 2 bases, J lost 2 bases, and 13 bases lay in between. The CDR3 has 14 residues. Material: CD4+ or CD8+ T cells sorted from blood, obtained in a trial of the OX40 agonist ivuxolimab. This sequence originates from an adult with an advanced solid tumor such as melanoma, head and neck, liver or kidney cancer. This rearrangement joins TRBV30 to TRBJ2-7; D may match TRBD1 or TRBD2 (5 bases each). The DNA of the CDR3 is TGTGCCTGGAGTTTATGGGGACGGACCTACGAGCAGTACTTC. Its translation is CAWSLWGRTYEQYF.